This is a list of T cell receptor beta chains from one sample in a study of breast tumors, draining lymph nodes, adjacent tissues. MiXCR, applied by TCRdb to the multiplex PCR reads, yields one record per CDR3 protein. The table lists over 130,000 distinct CDR3 sequences, over 25% of them singletons. The sequencing sample was made of axillary lymph node tissue. These receptors originate from a female donor with breast cancer. Some clones in this sample may be carry-over from other donors' samples. Both conserved end residues are part of each CDR3. A D gene is named only where the DNA matches it firmly. Clone sizes are given selectively: once, few, many, or a class where the clone is expanded.

>-|TRBJ1-4|many|TRBV20-1
TGCAGTGCTGGGTTCCAGGGTGGGCAACTGTTTTTT
CSAGFQGGQLFF
>-|TRBJ1-2|many|TRBV4-3
TGCGCCAGCAGCCACGCAGTTAACTATGGCTACACCTTC
CASSHAVNYGYTF
>-|TRBJ1-1|few|TRBV20-1
TGCAGTGCTAGTATGTGGGAAAACACTGAAGCTTTCTTT
CSASMWENTEAFF
>-|TRBJ1-1|once|TRBV5-5
TGTGCCAGCAGCTTGATTGTAGTGACGAACACTGAAGCTTTCTTT
CASSLIVVTNTEAFF
>-|TRBJ2-2|few|TRBV6-5
TGTGCCAGCAGTCACGCTAGCGTGGGCGGGGAGCTGTTTTTT
CASSHASVGGELFF
>TRBD1|TRBJ1-6|many|TRBV25-1
TGTGCCAGCAGTGAACAAACCGGGACAGCAAATTCACCCCTCCACTTT
CASSEQTGTANSPLHF
>-|TRBJ2-3|many|TRBV7-6
TGTGCCAGCAGCAGGGCTCCTAGCACAGATACGCAGTATTTT
CASSRAPSTDTQYF
>-|TRBJ1-4|many|TRBV7-2
TGTGCCAGCAGCACGCGGGAGGGGGTGACTGAAAAACTGTTTTTT
CASSTREGVTEKLFF
>-|TRBJ1-6|many|TRBV6-4
TGTGCCAGCAGTGGACGGCCTAATTCACCCCTCCACTTT
CASSGRPNSPLHF
>TRBD2|TRBJ2-3|many|TRBV20-1
TGCAGTGCCCAGAGCGGGGGGAGAACAGATACGCAGTATTTT
CSAQSGGRTDTQYF
>-|TRBJ2-7|few|TRBV18
TGTGCCAGCTCACCAAACGGAGGCTACGAGCAGTACTTC
CASSPNGGYEQYF
>TRBD1|TRBJ1-1|many|TRBV5-1
TGCGCCAGCAGCTTGGACGGACAGGGGAACACTGAAGCTTTCTTT
CASSLDGQGNTEAFF
>-|TRBJ2-7|-|TRBV2
TGTGCCAGCACTTGGACGGGCTCCTACGAGCAGTACTTC
CASTWTGSYEQYF
>TRBD1|TRBJ2-3|-|TRBV24-1
TGTGCCACCGATCTGAAAACAGGGGGTGGAGATACGCAGTATTTT
CATDLKTGGGDTQYF
>TRBD2|TRBJ2-5|many|TRBV5-1
TGCGCCAGCAGCTATAGCGGGGGGGCCTTGGAGACCCAGTACTTC
CASSYSGGALETQYF
>TRBD1|TRBJ1-6|many|TRBV18
TGTGCCAGCTCGCGTGGGGACAGAAATTCACCCCTCCACTTT
CASSRGDRNSPLHF
>-|TRBJ2-3|many|TRBV9
TGTGCCAGCAGCGTAGTAGGGAACAGCCGCACAGATACGCAGTATTTT
CASSVVGNSRTDTQYF
>-|TRBJ1-2|many|TRBV5-1
TGCGCCAGCAGCCAAATGCCCGGGACACTTTATGGCTACACCTTC
CASSQMPGTLYGYTF
>-|TRBJ2-3|-|TRBV2
TGTGCCAGAGGGACTAGCACAGATACGCAGTATTTT
CARGTSTDTQYF
>-|TRBJ1-6|many|TRBV10-3
TGTGCCATCAGTGGACAGTACGATTCACCCCTCCACTTT
CAISGQYDSPLHF
>TRBD1|TRBJ1-2|many|TRBV20-1
TGCAGTGCTAGAGTTGGACAGGGGGCGCATGGCTACACCTTC
CSARVGQGAHGYTF
>-|TRBJ1-6|many|TRBV30
TGTGCCTGGACCCTCGCCAGCTCCTATAATTCACCCCTCCACTTT
CAWTLASSYNSPLHF
>-|TRBJ2-3|many|TRBV29-1
TGCAGCGGCTACGGACGGGGTGCGCAGTATTTT
CSGYGRGAQYF
>-|TRBJ1-3|many|TRBV7-2
TGTGCCAGCACCTTAAGGGACATTGGAAACACCATATATTTT
CASTLRDIGNTIYF
>-|TRBJ1-5|many|TRBV2
TGTGCCAGCAGTGAATTTGTCTCCCAATCCCAGCCCCAGCATTTT
CASSEFVSQSQPQHF
>-|TRBJ2-7|many|TRBV19
TGTGCCAGTAGTATGGGGCAGGGCCCGTGGGAGCAGTACTTC
CASSMGQGPWEQYF
>-|TRBJ1-1|-|TRBV19
TGTGCCAGTAGCCCGGGCCTCGCAAGGGGAACTGAAGCTTTCTTT
CASSPGLARGTEAFF
>-|TRBJ1-5|many|TRBV30
TGTGCCTGGAGTGTGGGGAAACTCTCCAGGCGTGGAGGACAGCCCCAGCATTTT
CAWSVGKLSRRGGQPQHF
>-|TRBJ1-2|-|TRBV6-1
TGTGCCAGCAGAGCAGGGGCCGGTCTCTATGGCTACACCTTC
CASRAGAGLYGYTF
>TRBD1|TRBJ1-3|-|TRBV7-7
TGTGCTAGAGCTATTGGACAGGGCGGAAACACCATATATTTT
CARAIGQGGNTIYF
>-|TRBJ1-1|-|TRBV5-1
TGCGCCAGCAGCTTGAATGCGGGGCCTTTAACTGAAGCTTTCTTT
CASSLNAGPLTEAFF
>-|TRBJ1-6|many|TRBV6-2/TRBV6-3
TGTGCCAGCATAATCGGTGGGGGGGGTGTTTCACCCCTCCACTTT
CASIIGGGGVSPLHF
>-|TRBJ2-6|-|TRBV12-3/TRBV12-4
TGTGCCAGCAGCATCGACAGCTCCACATACTCTGGGGCCAACGTCCTGACTTTC
CASSIDSSTYSGANVLTF
>-|TRBJ2-6|many|TRBV15
TGTGCCACCAGCTTGGCCCCCATCGGGGCCTCTGGGGCCAACGTCCTGACTTTC
CATSLAPIGASGANVLTF
>TRBD1|TRBJ1-3|many|TRBV6-5
TGTGCCACCAAGACAGGGGCTGGAAACACCATATATTTT
CATKTGAGNTIYF
>TRBD1|TRBJ2-1|many|TRBV7-2
TGTGCCAGCAGCCGGGACAGAAGTGAGCAGTTCTTC
CASSRDRSEQFF
>TRBD1|TRBJ2-1|-|TRBV11-2
TGTGCCAGCAGCAAGGACAGGGCGGGACTCTCACTCTACAATGAGCAGTTCTTC
CASSKDRAGLSLYNEQFF
>TRBD1|TRBJ2-7|-|TRBV29-1
TGCAGCGTTGTGGGACAGGGCTACGAGCAGTACTTC
CSVVGQGYEQYF
>TRBD1|TRBJ1-2|many|TRBV5-1
TGCGCCAGCAGCTCCGGACAGGGGGCGTCCTATGGCTACACCTTC
CASSSGQGASYGYTF
>TRBD2|TRBJ2-1|-|TRBV6-5
TGTGCCAGCAGTCGCGGGGGGGCGGACAATGAGCAGTTCTTC
CASSRGGADNEQFF
>TRBD1|TRBJ1-2|-|TRBV4-1
TGCGCCAGCGACCACAGGGGAGATTATGGCTACACCTTC
CASDHRGDYGYTF
>-|TRBJ2-5|-|TRBV20-1
TGCAGTGCTAGGGTCCAGACCCAGTACTTC
CSARVQTQYF